This T cell receptor beta chain was captured in a study of OX40 agonist ivuxolimab in advanced cancers. Study as a whole: While on treatment, patients had intravenous ivuxolimab at 0.01 to 10 mg/kg every 2 weeks. Three patients got partial responses; one had hepatocellular carcinoma and two had cutaneous melanoma.

Clones were read by immunoSEQ multiplex PCR, and TCRdb kept only the in-frame ones, dropping some. The top ten clones hold about 9.4% of a sample with about 44,000 clones, 75% to 90% of them seen once. Autoimmune disease history or systemic immunosuppression disqualified patients. Sequencing was performed on CD4+ or CD8+ T cells sorted from blood, taken in a trial of the OX40 agonist ivuxolimab. This sequence originates from an adult with an advanced solid tumor such as melanoma, head and neck, liver or kidney cancer.

DNA of the CDR3: TGTGCCAGCAGCGTTGACAGTACGAACACCGGGGAGCTGTTTTTT. It translates to CASSVDSTNTGELFF. The chain combines TRBV5-5 with TRBJ2-2; D possibly corresponds to TRBD1 (5 bases). The CDR3 totals 15 residues. V was trimmed by 4 bases and J by 0 bases, leaving 10 bases between them. CDR1 and CDR2 from the germline V gene are SGHKS and YYEKEE (reference sequence).